This TCR beta chain was captured in a study of T cell clonotyping in hematopoietic cell transplantation. This clone appeared once. Data came from immunoSEQ multiplex PCR; TCRdb stores just in-frame clones and leaves some out. The sample yields 25,000 to 30,000 clones, more than 60% seen once. Time point described: recipient sample about 28 days before transplant, after cytoreduction. Sequences were derived from peripheral blood mononuclear cells, sampled before stem cell transplant. The clonotype originates from a woman aged 30 to 39 with chronic myeloid leukemia. Some clones in this sample may be carry-over from other donors' samples.

The CDR3 region is CASSRGSSTEAFF. As DNA, the CDR3 is TGTGCCAGCAGCCGGGGGTCTAGCACTGAAGCTTTCTTT. V gene TRBV4-2 combines with J gene TRBJ1-1; maybe TRBD1 (5 bases). The germline CDR1 and CDR2 sequences are LGHNA and YNFKEQ. The CDR3 has 13 residues. V was trimmed by 4 bases and J by 4 bases, leaving 10 bases between them.